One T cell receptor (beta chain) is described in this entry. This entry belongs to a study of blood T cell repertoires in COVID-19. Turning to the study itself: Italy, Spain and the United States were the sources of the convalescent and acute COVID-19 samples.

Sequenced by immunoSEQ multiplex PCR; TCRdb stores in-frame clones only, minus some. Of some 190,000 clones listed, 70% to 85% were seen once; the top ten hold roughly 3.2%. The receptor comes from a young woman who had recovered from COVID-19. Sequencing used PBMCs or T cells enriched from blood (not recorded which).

CDR3 sequence: CASRPDRPETQYF. In DNA form, the CDR3 reads TGTGCAAGTCGCCCCGACAGGCCGGAGACCCAGTACTTC. V is TRBV12-2 and J is TRBJ2-5; TRBD1, the table's D call, was not compared with the DNA. TRBV12-2 is an annotated pseudogene. This CDR3 has 13 amino acids.